Listed below are T cell receptor beta chains from one sample, sequenced in a study of cytomegalovirus exposure and HLA in healthy donors. Method: immunoSEQ multiplex PCR; TCRdb's copy keeps in-frame clones and lacks some. The sample contains a few hundred thousand clones, 70% to 90% of which appear only once. Input material: PBMCs. The receptors originated from a woman under 30 in good health and CMV-seronegative. Each CDR3 is given with its conserved first and last residue. A D gene is named only where the DNA matches it firmly.

>TRBV27|TRBD1|TRBJ1-6
CASSRRTGVNSPLHF
TGTGCCAGCAGTAGACGGACAGGGGTGAATTCACCCCTCCACTTT
>TRBV6-1|NA|TRBJ2-3
CASNTGGAGTDTQYF
TGTGCCAGCAATACAGGGGGGGCGGGCACAGATACGCAGTATTTT
>TRBV28|NA|TRBJ1-2
CASRLQGTYGYTF
TGTGCCAGCCGATTACAGGGAACCTATGGCTACACCTTC
>TRBV6-5|NA|TRBJ1-4
CASSIWQGSEKLFF
TGTGCCAGCAGTATCTGGCAGGGCAGCGAAAAACTGTTTTTT
>TRBV9|NA|TRBJ2-1
CASSTQGKFYNEQFF
TGTGCCAGCAGCACACAGGGAAAGTTCTACAATGAGCAGTTCTTC
>TRBV5-4|TRBD2|TRBJ2-3
CASSWGIAGSTDTQYF
TGTGCCAGCAGCTGGGGAATAGCGGGGAGCACAGATACGCAGTATTTT
>TRBV6-1|TRBD1|TRBJ1-5
CASRDREAQPQHF
TGTGCCAGTCGGGACAGGGAGGCGCAGCCCCAGCATTTT
>TRBV28|TRBD2|TRBJ2-1
CASSFNLAGGLNEQFF
TGTGCCAGCAGTTTCAATCTAGCGGGGGGGTTGAATGAGCAGTTCTTC
>TRBV5-4|NA|TRBJ1-4
CASSLSPRGKLNEKLFF
TGTGCCAGCAGCTTGTCCCCCCGAGGGAAACTTAATGAAAAACTGTTTTTT
>TRBV19|TRBD2|TRBJ2-2
CASSIGSGSYTGELFF
TGTGCCAGTAGTATAGGTAGCGGGAGTTACACCGGGGAGCTGTTTTTT